The clone carrying this T cell receptor beta chain has a single count. Its antigen is still unknown. Germline V lookup: CDR1 KGHSH, CDR2 LQKENI. Trimming took 3 bases from V and 4 from J, leaving 18 bases between them. The CDR3 consists of 16 residues. These data originate in a study of cytomegalovirus exposure and HLA in healthy donors. Findings of the study overall: Presence/absence analysis assumed near-uniform sequencing depth across donors. Certain indistinguishable V segments, among them TRBV6-2 and TRBV6-3, were excluded. In a later analysis, TCR association rates varied by HLA locus: DRB1 most, HLA-C fewest.

The PCR used 60 Vbeta and 13 Jbeta primers. Authors' methods: Per a later analysis, the number of unique TCR beta chains was some 82 million, of which about 11 million were shared. Here immunoSEQ multiplex PCR was the method, and the copy in TCRdb shows in-frame clones only, minus some. Clone size and V and J calls were adopted from that table, with D and trimming inferred from the DNA. The table records over 100,000 clones, about 9.2% of them present only once. The sample consisted of PBMCs. The chain carries TRBV18 and TRBJ1-2; the D is unclear. This sequence originates from a middle-aged woman in good health and CMV-seropositive. The CDR3 region is CASSPPEGGLGYGYTF. The CDR3 nucleotides are TGTGCCAGCTCACCCCCTGAGGGTGGCTTGGGCTATGGCTACACCTTC. Complete variable domain (other parts from reference TRBV18 and TRBJ1-2): NAGVMQNPRHLVRRRGQEARLRCSPMKGHSHVYWYRQLPEEGLKFMVYLQKENIIDESGMPKERFSAEFPKEGPSILRIQQVVRGDSAAYFCASSPPEGGLGYGYTFGSGTRLTVV.